This T cell receptor beta chain was recovered during a study of graft-versus-host responses after intestinal transplantation. Across the whole study: Grafts were multivisceral, liver-intestinal, or isolated intestinal.

With respect to this clone: Its antigen is as yet unknown.

Whole-study results and caveats: An association linked early post-transplant HvG declines with peak circulating GvH clone levels. Within allografts, high graft-versus-host to host-versus-graft clonal ratios were seen among patients with graft-donor T cell macrochimerism.

Measured with immunoSEQ multiplex PCR; TCRdb has only the in-frame clones, and not every one. This table holds about 8,000 clones, about 74% found once. Tissue from the graft was processed to free its intraepithelial and lamina propria lymphocytes. This CDR3 has 14 residues. CDR1 is MNHNS and CDR2 is SASEGT in the germline V gene. Deletions cut 5 bases from V and 3 bases from J, with 14 bases between. The chain carries TRBV6-1 and TRBJ2-7; tentatively, D is TRBD2 (5 bases). This receptor was taken from a human patient who received an intestinal transplant, so some T cells may come from the graft donor. The sample consisted of ileum tissue, taken around 490 days after intestinal transplant. Written as DNA, the CDR3 is TGTGCCAGCAGTCACGGGTTCGGGGACTACGAGCAGTACTTC. Protein product: CASSHGFGDYEQYF.